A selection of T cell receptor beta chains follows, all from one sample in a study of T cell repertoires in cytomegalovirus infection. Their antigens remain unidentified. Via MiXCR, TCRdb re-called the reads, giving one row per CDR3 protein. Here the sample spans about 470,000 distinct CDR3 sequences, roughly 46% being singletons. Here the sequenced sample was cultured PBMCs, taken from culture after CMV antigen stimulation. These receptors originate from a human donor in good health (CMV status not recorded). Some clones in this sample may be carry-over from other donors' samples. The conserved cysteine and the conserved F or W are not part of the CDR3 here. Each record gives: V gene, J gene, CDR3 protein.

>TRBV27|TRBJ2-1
ASSLRSSAWNEQF
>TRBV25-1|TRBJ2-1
ASSEKWPGQGYNEQF
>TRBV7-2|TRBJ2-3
ASSRRGTDTQY
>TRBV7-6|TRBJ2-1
ASSPGRLYNEQF
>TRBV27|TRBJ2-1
ASCLAGGRNEQF
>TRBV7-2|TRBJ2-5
ASSLELEQETQY
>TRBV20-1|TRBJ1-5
SARGLTFSNQPQH
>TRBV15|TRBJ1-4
ATSRDFIRLNGEKLF
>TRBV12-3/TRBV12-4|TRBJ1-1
ASRLNPGIEEAF
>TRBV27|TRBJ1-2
ASSLLPFPNYGYT
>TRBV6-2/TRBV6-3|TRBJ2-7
ASSYFGQRLSYEQY
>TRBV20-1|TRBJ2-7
SAEDRKANEQY
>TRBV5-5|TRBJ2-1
ASSLAVRGYNEQF
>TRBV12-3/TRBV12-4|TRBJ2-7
ASSLQRGYYEQY
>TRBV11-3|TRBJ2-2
ASSLGTGGLINAGELF
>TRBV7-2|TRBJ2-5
ASSLKGVAETQY
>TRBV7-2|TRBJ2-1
ASSPRGGDRGYNEQF
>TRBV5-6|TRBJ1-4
ASSRWGQGLVEKLF
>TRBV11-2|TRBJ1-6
ASSIGTGSPLH
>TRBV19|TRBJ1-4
ASSGGRAVEKLF
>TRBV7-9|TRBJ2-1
ASSFQGVGEQF
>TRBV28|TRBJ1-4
ASGETALEKLF
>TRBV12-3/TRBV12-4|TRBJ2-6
ASRPQRGTGANVLT
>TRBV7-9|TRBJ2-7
ASSKGQSYEQY
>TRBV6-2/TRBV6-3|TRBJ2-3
ASSYQRPTDTQY
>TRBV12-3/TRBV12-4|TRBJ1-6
ASSLRSPGVGSPLH
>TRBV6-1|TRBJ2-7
ASSEGNYAQY
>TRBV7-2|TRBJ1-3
ASSASGGQRNTIY
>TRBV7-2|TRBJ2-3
ASSQGAGGWNTQY
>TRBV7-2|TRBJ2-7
ASSLVGGPSYEQY
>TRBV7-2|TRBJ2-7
ASIPGGRSWGSSYEQY
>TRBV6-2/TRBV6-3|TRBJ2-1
ASSYPSGRVDNEQF
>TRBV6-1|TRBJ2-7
ASSRRQGPGKGYEQY